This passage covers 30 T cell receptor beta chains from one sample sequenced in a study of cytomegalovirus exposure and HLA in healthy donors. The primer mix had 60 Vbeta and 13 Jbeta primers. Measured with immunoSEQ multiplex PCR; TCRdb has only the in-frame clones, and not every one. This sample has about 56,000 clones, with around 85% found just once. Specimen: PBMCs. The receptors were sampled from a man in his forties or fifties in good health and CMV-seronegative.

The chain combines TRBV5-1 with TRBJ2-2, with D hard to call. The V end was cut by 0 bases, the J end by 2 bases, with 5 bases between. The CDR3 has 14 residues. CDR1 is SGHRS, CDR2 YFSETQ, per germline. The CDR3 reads CASSLDSNTGELFF. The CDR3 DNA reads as TGCGCCAGCAGCTTGGATAGTAACACCGGGGAGCTGTTTTTT.

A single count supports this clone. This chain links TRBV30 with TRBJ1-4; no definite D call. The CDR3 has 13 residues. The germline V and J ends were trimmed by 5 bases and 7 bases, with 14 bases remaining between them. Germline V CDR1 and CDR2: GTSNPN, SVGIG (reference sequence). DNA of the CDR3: TGTGCCTGGGGTACCGAGTTTTCTGAAAAACTGTTTTTT. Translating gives CAWGTEFSEKLFF.

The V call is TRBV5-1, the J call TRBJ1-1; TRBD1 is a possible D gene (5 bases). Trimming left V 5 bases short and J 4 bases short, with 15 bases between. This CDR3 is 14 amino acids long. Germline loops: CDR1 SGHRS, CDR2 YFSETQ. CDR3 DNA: TGCGCCAGCAGTGCGGACACTCCCGTCACTGAAGCTTTCTTT. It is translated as CASSADTPVTEAFF.

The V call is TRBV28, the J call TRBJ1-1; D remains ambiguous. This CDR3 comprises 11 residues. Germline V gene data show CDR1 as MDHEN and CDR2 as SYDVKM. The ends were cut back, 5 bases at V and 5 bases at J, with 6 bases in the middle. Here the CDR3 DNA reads TGTGCCAGCAGTCCTAGGACTGAAGCTTTCTTT. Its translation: CASSPRTEAFF.

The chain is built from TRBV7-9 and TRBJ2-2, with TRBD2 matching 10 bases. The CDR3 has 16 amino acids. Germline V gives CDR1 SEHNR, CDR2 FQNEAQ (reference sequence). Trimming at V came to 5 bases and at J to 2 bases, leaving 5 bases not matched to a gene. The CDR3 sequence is CASSSGGASNTGELFF. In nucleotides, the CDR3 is TGTGCCAGCAGCAGCGGGGGGGCATCTAACACCGGGGAGCTGTTTTTT. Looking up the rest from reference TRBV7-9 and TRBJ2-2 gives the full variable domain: DTGVSQNPRHKITKRGQNVTFRCDPISEHNRLYWYRQTLGQGPEFLTYFQNEAQLEKSRLLSDRFSAERPKGSFSTLEIQRTEQGDSAMYLCASSSGGASNTGELFFGEGSRLTVL.

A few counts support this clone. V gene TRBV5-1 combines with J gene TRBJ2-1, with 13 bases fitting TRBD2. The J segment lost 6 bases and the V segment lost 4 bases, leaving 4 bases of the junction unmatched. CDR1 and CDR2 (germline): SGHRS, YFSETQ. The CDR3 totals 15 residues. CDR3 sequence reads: CASSSGTSGVNEQFF. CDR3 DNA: TGCGCCAGCAGCAGCGGGACTAGCGGGGTCAATGAGCAGTTCTTC.

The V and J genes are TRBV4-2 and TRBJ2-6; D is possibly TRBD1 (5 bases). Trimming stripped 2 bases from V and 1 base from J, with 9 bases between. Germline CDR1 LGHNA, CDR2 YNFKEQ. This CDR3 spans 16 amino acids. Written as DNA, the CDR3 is TGTGCCAGCAGCCAATTATCAGGGTCTGGGGCCAACGTCCTGACTTTC. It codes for CASSQLSGSGANVLTF.

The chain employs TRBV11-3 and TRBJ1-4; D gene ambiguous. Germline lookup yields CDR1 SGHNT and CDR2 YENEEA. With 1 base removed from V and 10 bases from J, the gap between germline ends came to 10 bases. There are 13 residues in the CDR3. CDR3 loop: CASSLVDGGKLFF. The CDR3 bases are TGTGCCAGCAGCTTAGTTGACGGCGGAAAACTGTTTTTT.

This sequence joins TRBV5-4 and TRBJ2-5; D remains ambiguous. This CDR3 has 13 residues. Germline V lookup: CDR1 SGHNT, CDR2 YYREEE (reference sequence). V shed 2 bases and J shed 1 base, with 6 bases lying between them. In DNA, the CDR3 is TGTGCCAGCAGCTTTTTCCTCCAAGAGACCCAGTACTTC. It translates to CASSFFLQETQYF.

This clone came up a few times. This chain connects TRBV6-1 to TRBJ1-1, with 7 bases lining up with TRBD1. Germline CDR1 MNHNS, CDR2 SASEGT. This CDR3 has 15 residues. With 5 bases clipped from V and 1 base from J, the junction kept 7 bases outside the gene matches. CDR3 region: CASSPRTGGNTEAFF. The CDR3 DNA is TGTGCCAGCAGTCCGCGGACAGGCGGGAACACTGAAGCTTTCTTT.

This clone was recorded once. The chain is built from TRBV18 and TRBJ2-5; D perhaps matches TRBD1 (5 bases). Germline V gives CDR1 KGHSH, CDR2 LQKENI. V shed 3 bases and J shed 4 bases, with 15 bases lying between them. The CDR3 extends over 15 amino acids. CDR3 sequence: CASSPGPLERETQYF. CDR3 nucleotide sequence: TGTGCCAGCTCACCGGGGCCGCTCGAGAGAGAGACCCAGTACTTC.

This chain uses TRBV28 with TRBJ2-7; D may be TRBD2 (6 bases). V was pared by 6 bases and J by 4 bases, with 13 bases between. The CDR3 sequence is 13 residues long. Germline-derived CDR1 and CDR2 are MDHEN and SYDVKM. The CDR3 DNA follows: TGTGCCAGCAGCCTTATTGGGACTTACGAGCAGTACTTC. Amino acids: CASSLIGTYEQYF.

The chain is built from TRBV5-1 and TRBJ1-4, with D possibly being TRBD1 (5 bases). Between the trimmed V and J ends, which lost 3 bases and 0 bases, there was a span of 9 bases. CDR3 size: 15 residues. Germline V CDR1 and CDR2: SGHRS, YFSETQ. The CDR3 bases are TGCGCCAGCAGCTCCGGGGGATCAACTAATGAAAAACTGTTTTTT. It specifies CASSSGGSTNEKLFF.

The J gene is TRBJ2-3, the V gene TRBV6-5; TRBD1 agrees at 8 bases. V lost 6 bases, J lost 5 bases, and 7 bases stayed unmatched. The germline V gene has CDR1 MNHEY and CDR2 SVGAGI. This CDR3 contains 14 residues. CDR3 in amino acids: CASSMDRVIDTQYF. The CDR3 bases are TGTGCCAGCAGCATGGACAGGGTAATAGATACGCAGTATTTT.

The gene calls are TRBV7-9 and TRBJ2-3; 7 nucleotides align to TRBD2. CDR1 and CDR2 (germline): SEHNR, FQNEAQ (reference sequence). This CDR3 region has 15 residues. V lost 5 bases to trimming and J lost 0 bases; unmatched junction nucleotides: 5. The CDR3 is CASSDPGLSTDTQYF. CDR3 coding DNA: TGTGCCAGCAGCGACCCGGGACTAAGCACAGATACGCAGTATTTT. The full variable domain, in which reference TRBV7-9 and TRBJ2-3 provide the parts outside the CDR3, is DTGVSQNPRHKITKRGQNVTFRCDPISEHNRLYWYRQTLGQGPEFLTYFQNEAQLEKSRLLSDRFSAERPKGSFSTLEIQRTEQGDSAMYLCASSDPGLSTDTQYFGPGTRLTVL.

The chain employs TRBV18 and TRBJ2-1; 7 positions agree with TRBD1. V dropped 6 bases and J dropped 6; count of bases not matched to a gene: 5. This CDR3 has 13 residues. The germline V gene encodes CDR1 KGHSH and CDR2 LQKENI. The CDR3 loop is CASSPDRLNEQFF. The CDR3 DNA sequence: TGTGCCAGCTCTCCGGACAGGCTCAATGAGCAGTTCTTC.

The CDR3 region has the DNA TGCGCCAGCAGTGCAGGGCCGAACACTGAAGCTTTCTTT. It translates to CASSAGPNTEAFF. The chain employs TRBV10-2 and TRBJ1-1; possible D gene TRBD1, 5 bases. Germline CDR1 is WSHSY and CDR2 is SAAADI. The ends were cut back, 4 bases at V and 1 base at J, with 7 bases in the middle. The CDR3 has 13 amino acids.

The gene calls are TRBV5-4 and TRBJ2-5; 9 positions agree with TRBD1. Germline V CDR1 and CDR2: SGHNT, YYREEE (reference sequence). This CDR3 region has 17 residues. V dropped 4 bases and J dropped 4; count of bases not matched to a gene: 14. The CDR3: CASSGSDRGVWRETQYF. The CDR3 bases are TGTGCCAGCAGCGGCTCCGACAGGGGGGTCTGGAGAGAGACCCAGTACTTC.

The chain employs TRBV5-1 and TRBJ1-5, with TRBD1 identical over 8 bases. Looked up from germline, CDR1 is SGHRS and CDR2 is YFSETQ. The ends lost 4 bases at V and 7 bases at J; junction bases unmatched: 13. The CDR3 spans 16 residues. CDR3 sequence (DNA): TGCGCCAGCAGCCCGACCCCCGCAGGGGGCGCCCAGCCCCAGCATTTT. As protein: CASSPTPAGGAQPQHF.

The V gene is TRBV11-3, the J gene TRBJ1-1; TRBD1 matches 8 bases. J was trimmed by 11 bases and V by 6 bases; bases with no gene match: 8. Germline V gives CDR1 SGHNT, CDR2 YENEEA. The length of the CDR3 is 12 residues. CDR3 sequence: CASSTGGPGAFF. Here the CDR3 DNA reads TGTGCCAGCAGTACAGGGGGTCCTGGGGCTTTCTTT.

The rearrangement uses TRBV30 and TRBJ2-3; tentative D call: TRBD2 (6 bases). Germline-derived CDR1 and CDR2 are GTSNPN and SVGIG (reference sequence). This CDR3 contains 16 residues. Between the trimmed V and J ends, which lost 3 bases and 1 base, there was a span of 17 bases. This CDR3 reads CAWRRSGPGGTDTQYF. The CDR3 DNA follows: TGTGCCTGGAGGCGTAGCGGACCAGGAGGCACAGATACGCAGTATTTT.

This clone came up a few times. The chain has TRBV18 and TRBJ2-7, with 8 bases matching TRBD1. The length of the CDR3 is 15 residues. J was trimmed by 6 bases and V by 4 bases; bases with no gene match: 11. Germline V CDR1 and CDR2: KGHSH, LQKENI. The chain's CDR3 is CASSHRDRPYTEQYF. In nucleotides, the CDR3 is TGTGCCAGCTCACACCGGGACAGGCCCTATACCGAGCAGTACTTC.

The CDR3 reads CASSVGRGPYNEQFF. CDR3 nucleotides: TGTGCCAGCAGCGTAGGGAGGGGGCCCTACAATGAGCAGTTCTTC. The rearrangement uses TRBV9 and TRBJ2-1; D perhaps matches TRBD1 (7 bases). From germline, CDR1 is SGDLS and CDR2 YYNGEE. This CDR3 spans 15 amino acids. Trimming took 0 bases from V and 2 from J, leaving 9 bases between them. Full variable domain (missing parts from reference TRBV9 and TRBJ2-1): DSGVTQTPKHLITATGQRVTLRCSPRSGDLSVYWYQQSLDQGLQFLIQYYNGEERAKGNILERFSAQQFPDLHSELNLSSLELGDSALYFCASSVGRGPYNEQFFGPGTRLTVL.

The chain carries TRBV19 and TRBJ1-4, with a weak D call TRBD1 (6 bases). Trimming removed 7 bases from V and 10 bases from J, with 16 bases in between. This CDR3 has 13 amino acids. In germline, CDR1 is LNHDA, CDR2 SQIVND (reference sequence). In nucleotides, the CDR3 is TGTGCCAGTACTCAAGGGGAACAGGGAAAACTGTTTTTT. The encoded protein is CASTQGEQGKLFF.

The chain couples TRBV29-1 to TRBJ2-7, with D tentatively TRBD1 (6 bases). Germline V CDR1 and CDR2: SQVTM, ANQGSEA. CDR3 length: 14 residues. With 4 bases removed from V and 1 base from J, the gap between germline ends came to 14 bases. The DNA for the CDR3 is TGCAGCGTTGTAACGGCAGGGGAATCCTACGAGCAGTACTTC. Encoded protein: CSVVTAGESYEQYF.

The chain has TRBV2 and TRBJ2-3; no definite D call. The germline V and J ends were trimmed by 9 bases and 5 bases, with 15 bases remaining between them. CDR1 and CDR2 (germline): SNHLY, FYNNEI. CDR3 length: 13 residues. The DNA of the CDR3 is TGTGCCAGGACTCCGCCACTCGGAGATACGCAGTATTTT. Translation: CARTPPLGDTQYF.

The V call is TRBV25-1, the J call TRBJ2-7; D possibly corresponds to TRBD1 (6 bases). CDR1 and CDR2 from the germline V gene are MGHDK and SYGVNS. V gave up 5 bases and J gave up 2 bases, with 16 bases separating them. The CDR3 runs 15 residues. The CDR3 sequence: CASSTSPTGTYEQYF. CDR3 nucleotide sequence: TGTGCCAGCAGTACCTCCCCGACAGGAACCTACGAGCAGTACTTC.

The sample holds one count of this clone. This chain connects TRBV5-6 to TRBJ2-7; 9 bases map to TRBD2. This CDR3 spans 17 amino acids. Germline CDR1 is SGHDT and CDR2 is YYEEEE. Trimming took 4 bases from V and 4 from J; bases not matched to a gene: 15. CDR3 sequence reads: CASSRGELAGAGYEQYV. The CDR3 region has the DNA TGTGCCAGCAGCCGGGGAGAATTAGCGGGGGCCGGGTACGAGCAGTACGTC.

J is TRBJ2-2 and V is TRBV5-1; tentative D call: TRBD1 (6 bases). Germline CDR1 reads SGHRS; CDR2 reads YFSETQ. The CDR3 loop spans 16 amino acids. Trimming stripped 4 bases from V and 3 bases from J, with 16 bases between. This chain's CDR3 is CASSPKTRGDTGELFF. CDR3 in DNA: TGCGCCAGCAGCCCGAAGACCAGGGGAGACACCGGGGAGCTGTTTTTT. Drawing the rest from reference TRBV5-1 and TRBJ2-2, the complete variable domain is KAGVTQTPRYLIKTRGQQVTLSCSPISGHRSVSWYQQTPGQGLQFLFEYFSETQRNKGNFPGRFSGRQFSNSRSEMNVSTLELGDSALYLCASSPKTRGDTGELFFGEGSRLTVL.

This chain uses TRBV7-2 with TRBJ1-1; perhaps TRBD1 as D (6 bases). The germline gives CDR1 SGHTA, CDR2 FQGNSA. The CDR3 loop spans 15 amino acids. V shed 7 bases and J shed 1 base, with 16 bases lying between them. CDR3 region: CASTDSGVRNTEAFF. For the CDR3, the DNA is TGTGCCAGCACAGACTCAGGGGTTCGGAACACTGAAGCTTTCTTT.